What follows are 32 T cell receptor beta chains derived from one specimen sequenced in a study of shared clonotypes between healthy human individuals. Here immunoSEQ multiplex PCR was the method, and the copy in TCRdb shows in-frame clones only, minus some. The sample has roughly 400,000 clones, roughly 96% seen once. Sequencing was done on a sample of memory CD8+ T cells sorted from blood. Subset denoted: CD45RO+ cells pooled with CCR7-negative TemRA cells. Receptors originate from a young man in good health.

The chain is built from TRBV30 and TRBJ2-7; unclear D gene. V gave up 1 base and J gave up 7 bases, with 8 bases separating them. This CDR3 contains 11 residues. Germline V gene lookup returns CDR1 GTSNPN and CDR2 SVGIG (reference sequence). Written as DNA, the CDR3 is TGTGCCTGGAGTGGGGGTCGGGAGCAGTACTTC. Translated, it gives CAWSGGREQYF.

The CDR3 sequence is CASSLASSYEQYF. The CDR3 bases are TGTGCCAGCAGCTTGGCGAGCTCCTACGAGCAGTACTTC. The V and J genes are TRBV5-4 and TRBJ2-7; D not resolved. The CDR3 is 13 residues long. Trimming took off 0 bases at V and 0 bases at J, with 4 bases between the two ends. CDR1 and CDR2 from the germline V gene are SGHNT and YYREEE (reference sequence).

The chain links TRBV7-9 to TRBJ2-7, with a possible D match to TRBD2 (5 bases). This CDR3 contains 14 residues. With 1 base removed from V and 1 base from J, the gap between germline ends came to 8 bases. In germline, CDR1 is SEHNR, CDR2 FQNEAQ (reference sequence). The CDR3 loop is CASSLDGKSYEQYF. Written as DNA, the CDR3 is TGTGCCAGCAGCTTAGACGGGAAGTCCTACGAGCAGTACTTC.

The chain employs TRBV11-1 and TRBJ2-3; a weak D match, TRBD1 (6 bases). V lost 3 bases and J lost 2, with 15 bases in between. Germline loops: CDR1 SGHAT, CDR2 FQDESV (reference sequence). The CDR3 spans 16 residues. The CDR3 protein is CASSLGMGHFTDTQYF. Here the CDR3 DNA reads TGTGCCAGCAGCTTGGGAATGGGACACTTCACAGATACGCAGTATTTT.

This clone was detected once. V gene TRBV9 combines with J gene TRBJ2-5, with 7 bases aligning to TRBD1. Trimming at V came to 0 bases and at J to 2 bases, leaving 4 bases not matched to a gene. The germline V gene has CDR1 SGDLS and CDR2 YYNGEE. The CDR3 is made up of 15 amino acids. The CDR3 DNA sequence: TGTGCCAGCAGCGTAGGGTCAGGGGGACAAGAGACCCAGTACTTC. This translates into CASSVGSGGQETQYF.

CDR3 DNA: TGTGCCACCAGCAGAGATCCTCAACCCGCCGGTACGCAGTATTTT. This translates into CATSRDPQPAGTQYF. The rearrangement uses TRBV15 and TRBJ2-3; D is ambiguous. This CDR3 is built from 15 residues. In germline, CDR1 is LNHNV, CDR2 YYDKDF (reference sequence). The V end lost 0 bases, the J end lost 8 bases, and 15 bases lay between the germline ends.

The chain links TRBV2 to TRBJ2-7, with 8 bases that match TRBD1. The V gene's germline CDR1 is SNHLY and CDR2 FYNNEI. Losses at the gene ends were 7 bases for V and 4 bases for J; bases not matched to a gene: 9. The CDR3 extends over 14 amino acids. DNA for the CDR3: TGTGCCAGCAAGGATAGGACAGGGAAATACGAGCAGTACTTC. This gives the protein CASKDRTGKYEQYF.

The DNA of the CDR3 is TGTGCCAGCAGTGAACTAGCCCGGGGTGCTAACAATGAGCAGTTCTTC. Protein product: CASSELARGANNEQFF. This sequence joins TRBV6-1 and TRBJ2-1, with TRBD2 as a possible D gene (5 bases). Germline values: CDR1 MNHNS, CDR2 SASEGT. This CDR3 has 16 amino acids. With 2 bases removed from V and 5 bases from J, the gap between germline ends came to 16 bases.

V gene TRBV14 combines with J gene TRBJ2-6; 7 nucleotides match TRBD1. The germline gives CDR1 SGHDN, CDR2 FVKESK. The junction had 5 bases not matched to a gene; V was cut back by 9 bases and J by 0 bases. This CDR3 region has 15 residues. The CDR3 nucleotides read TGTGCCAGGCGACAGGGTAACTCTGGGGCCAACGTCCTGACTTTC. It encodes CARRQGNSGANVLTF.

This clone has a single count. V is TRBV5-4 and J is TRBJ1-2; possibly TRBD1 for D (6 bases). Germline loops: CDR1 SGHNT, CDR2 YYREEE (reference sequence). V shed 0 bases and J shed 7 bases, with 19 bases lying between them. This CDR3 spans 16 amino acids. The DNA for the CDR3 is TGTGCCAGCAGCTTGGGGGGGGTAACAGGGATAAGTGGCTACACCTTC. It is translated as CASSLGGVTGISGYTF.

This clone was recorded only once. This chain connects TRBV7-9 to TRBJ1-4, with 7 bases matching TRBD1. V lost 5 bases and J lost 0; bases outside the gene matches: 6. CDR3 length: 16 amino acids. The germline V gene has CDR1 SEHNR and CDR2 FQNEAQ (reference sequence). The CDR3 bases are TGTGCCAGCAGCGAAGGGGGCGCAGCAACTAATGAAAAACTGTTTTTT. It translates to CASSEGGAATNEKLFF.

The chain recombines TRBV19 with TRBJ1-5; 7 bases are shared with TRBD1. Germline-derived CDR1 and CDR2 are LNHDA and SQIVND (reference sequence). The CDR3 runs 16 residues. Trimming took 4 bases from V and 6 from J; bases not matched to a gene: 12. CDR3 DNA sequence: TGTGCCAGTAGTAGATCCGGACAGGTAGTCCGTCAGCCCCAGCATTTT. Its protein product is CASSRSGQVVRQPQHF.

V and J are TRBV5-1 and TRBJ2-7; 8 nucleotides match TRBD1. J lost 2 bases, V lost 4 bases, and 5 bases had no gene match. Germline CDR1 is SGHRS and CDR2 is YFSETQ. The CDR3 is made up of 14 amino acids. The CDR3 DNA reads as TGCGCCAGCAGCACCAGACAGGGGCCCTACGAGCAGTACTTC. This encodes CASSTRQGPYEQYF. Full variable domain (missing parts from reference TRBV5-1 and TRBJ2-7): KAGVTQTPRYLIKTRGQQVTLSCSPISGHRSVSWYQQTPGQGLQFLFEYFSETQRNKGNFPGRFSGRQFSNSRSEMNVSTLELGDSALYLCASSTRQGPYEQYFGPGTRLTVT.

V gene TRBV19 combines with J gene TRBJ2-7; D may correspond to TRBD1 or TRBD2 (5 bases each). The CDR3 spans 14 residues. V was shortened by 3 bases and J by 2 bases, with 11 bases between the two germline ends. Per germline, CDR1 LNHDA and CDR2 SQIVND (reference sequence). The DNA of the CDR3 is TGTGCCAGTAGTATGGGGACCGGGGCCTACGAGCAGTACTTC. Translating gives CASSMGTGAYEQYF. The full variable domain, with the rest looked up from reference TRBV19 and TRBJ2-7, is DGGITQSPKYLFRKEGQNVTLSCEQNLNHDAMYWYRQDPGQGLRLIYYSQIVNDFQKGDIAEGYSVSREKKESFPLTVTSAQKNPTAFYLCASSMGTGAYEQYFGPGTRLTVT.

The rearrangement links TRBV6-1 to TRBJ1-5; D is uncertain. V was pared by 6 bases and J by 0 bases, with 6 bases between. Germline CDR1 reads MNHNS; CDR2 reads SASEGT. This CDR3 is built from 13 residues. The CDR3 sequence is CASRTTSNQPQHF. Written as DNA, the CDR3 is TGTGCCAGCAGGACGACTAGCAATCAGCCCCAGCATTTT.

This chain connects TRBV19 to TRBJ1-5; D remains ambiguous. Deletions cut 2 bases from V and 2 bases from J, with 7 bases between. Germline V gene lookup returns CDR1 LNHDA and CDR2 SQIVND (reference sequence). The CDR3 runs to 14 residues. The CDR3 nucleotides read TGTGCCAGTAGTATAAAGTACGGCAATCAGCCCCAGCATTTT. As protein: CASSIKYGNQPQHF.

The chain is built from TRBV14 and TRBJ1-2; 8 bases are a match to TRBD1. This CDR3 region has 14 residues. CDR1 and CDR2 from the germline V gene are SGHDN and FVKESK. V gave up 1 base and J gave up 8 bases; unmatched junction bases: 6. CDR3 region: CASSQGQGTGGYTF. The CDR3 nucleotides are TGTGCCAGCAGCCAAGGACAGGGGACGGGGGGCTACACCTTC.

A remark on this clone: In the same sample, other DNA sequences code for this CDR3. The chain carries TRBV28 and TRBJ2-5, with D possibly TRBD2 on 7 matching bases. The CDR3 extends over 13 amino acids. V lost 3 bases to trimming and J lost 5 bases, with 10 bases between them. Per germline, CDR1 MDHEN and CDR2 SYDVKM. CDR3: CASSFGGRETQYF. The CDR3 nucleotides are TGTGCCAGCAGTTTCGGGGGGCGGGAGACCCAGTACTTC.

This sequence joins TRBV7-9 and TRBJ1-5; no clear D. Looked up from germline, CDR1 is SEHNR and CDR2 is FQNEAQ (reference sequence). The V gene lost 3 bases and the J gene lost 3 bases, with 9 bases spanning the gap. This CDR3 has 14 residues. For the CDR3, the DNA is TGTGCCAGCAGCTTTGAGGCAGACAATCAGCCCCAGCATTTT. Protein: CASSFEADNQPQHF.

The chain has TRBV5-4 and TRBJ2-3, with 7 bases identical to TRBD1. This CDR3 has 17 amino acids. V gave up 1 base and J gave up 1 base; unmatched junction bases: 9. Per the germline V gene, CDR1 is SGHNT and CDR2 is YYREEE (reference sequence). CDR3 DNA sequence: TGTGCCAGCAGCTTGACCCCGGACAGGACCCGCACAGATACGCAGTATTTT. This translates into CASSLTPDRTRTDTQYF.

The rearrangement links TRBV2 to TRBJ2-1, with D unclear. The CDR3 extends over 14 amino acids. V lost 3 bases to trimming and J lost 6 bases, with 12 bases between them. From germline, CDR1 is SNHLY and CDR2 FYNNEI. The CDR3 DNA reads as TGTGCCAGCAGTGATCAGGAGCTTAGCAATGAGCAGTTCTTC. This encodes CASSDQELSNEQFF.

The rearrangement links TRBV7-9 to TRBJ2-3; 11 nucleotides line up with TRBD2. The V and J ends lost 2 bases and 6 bases, in that order; junction bases with no gene match: 7. This CDR3 is 16 amino acids long. Germline V gene data show CDR1 as SEHNR and CDR2 as FQNEAQ (reference sequence). The CDR3 loop is CASSLLAGGGIDTQYF. CDR3 bases: TGTGCCAGCAGCTTACTAGCGGGAGGTGGAATCGATACGCAGTATTTT.

The chain has TRBV11-2 and TRBJ1-2; D ambiguous. CDR1 and CDR2 from the germline V gene are SGHAT and FQNNGV. CDR3 length: 12 amino acids. The V gene lost 2 bases and the J gene lost 6 bases, with 7 bases spanning the gap. CDR3 DNA: TGTGCCAGCAGCTTAAGGGAGGATGGCTACACCTTC. It specifies CASSLREDGYTF.

V usage is TRBV5-1 and J usage is TRBJ2-2; 10 bases are a match to TRBD2. This CDR3 comprises 16 residues. J gave up 0 bases and V 4 bases, and 3 bases lay outside the gene matches. The germline CDR1 and CDR2 sequences are SGHRS and YFSETQ. The CDR3 nucleotides read TGCGCCAGCAGCCCCACTAGCGGGACGAACACCGGGGAGCTGTTTTTT. Its protein product is CASSPTSGTNTGELFF.

The rearrangement links TRBV11-2 to TRBJ2-1, with TRBD2 matching 11 bases. This CDR3 has 16 residues. With V trimmed by 6 bases and J by 5 bases, 9 bases remained unmatched. Germline loops: CDR1 SGHAT, CDR2 FQNNGV. The CDR3: CASSALAGGSHNEQFF. DNA of the CDR3: TGTGCCAGCAGTGCTTTAGCGGGAGGGTCACACAATGAGCAGTTCTTC.

A single count supports this clone. The V gene is TRBV30, the J gene TRBJ2-1; D uncertain. This CDR3 is built from 18 residues. Germline V gene sequence: CDR1 GTSNPN, CDR2 SVGIG (reference sequence). V lost 4 bases to trimming and J lost 1 base, with 23 bases between them. CDR3 region: CAWMSTAAGLASYNEQFF. DNA of the CDR3: TGTGCCTGGATGTCAACCGCTGCCGGGCTCGCGTCCTACAATGAGCAGTTCTTC.

The CDR3 DNA follows: TGTGCCAGCAGCTTAGCCTTAACGGGAGCAGGTGGAGAGACCCAGTACTTC. Protein product: CASSLALTGAGGETQYF. The gene calls are TRBV7-8 and TRBJ2-5; D might be TRBD2 (6 bases). V lost 0 bases and J lost 4, with 18 bases in between. CDR1 and CDR2 from the germline V gene are SGHVS and FQNEAQ. The CDR3 consists of 17 residues.

The chain carries TRBV28 and TRBJ2-3; D is unresolved. Trimming left V 1 base short and J 4 bases short, with 6 bases between. The CDR3 is 13 residues long. The germline CDR1 and CDR2 sequences are MDHEN and SYDVKM. The CDR3 nucleotides read TGTGCCAGCAGTTTATCTAGGGCAGATACGCAGTATTTT. As protein: CASSLSRADTQYF.

In its sample, this clone was seen a few times. This chain links TRBV5-4 with TRBJ2-7, with no clear D. CDR3 length: 14 residues. Germline CDR1 reads SGHNT; CDR2 reads YYREEE (reference sequence). The V and J ends lost 0 bases and 5 bases respectively, with 12 bases between them. The CDR3 sequence is CASSLALKIHEQYF. The CDR3 DNA follows: TGTGCCAGCAGCTTGGCACTCAAGATCCACGAGCAGTACTTC.

A note on this clone: In the same sample, other DNA sequences code for this CDR3. J is TRBJ2-2 and V is TRBV5-1; D is possibly TRBD2 (5 bases). Trimming took off 5 bases at V and 0 bases at J, with 8 bases between the two ends. The CDR3 loop spans 14 amino acids. Germline V gene sequence: CDR1 SGHRS, CDR2 YFSETQ. CDR3 protein: CASSSGTNTGELFF. CDR3 bases: TGCGCCAGCAGTTCCGGGACGAACACCGGGGAGCTGTTTTTT.

This chain links TRBV4-1 with TRBJ2-1; 10 bases are a match to TRBD2. There are 18 residues in the CDR3. Germline CDR1 reads MGHRA; CDR2 reads YSYEKL. Unmatched junction bases numbered 6, after V lost 1 base and J lost 0 bases. In DNA, the CDR3 is TGCGCCAGCAGCCAAGGGTTAGCGGGAGGAGCCTCCTACAATGAGCAGTTCTTC. This encodes CASSQGLAGGASYNEQFF.

The chain links TRBV10-3 to TRBJ1-6, with a tentative D call TRBD1 (6 bases). The CDR3 is 14 residues long. Trimming shortened V by 9 bases and J by 6 bases, and 15 bases separated the two germline ends. Germline assignment: CDR1 ENHRY and CDR2 SYGVKD. The CDR3 coding sequence is TGTGCCATTTCCGGGGGCGAGAGTAATTCACCCCTCCACTTT. Protein sequence: CAISGGESNSPLHF.